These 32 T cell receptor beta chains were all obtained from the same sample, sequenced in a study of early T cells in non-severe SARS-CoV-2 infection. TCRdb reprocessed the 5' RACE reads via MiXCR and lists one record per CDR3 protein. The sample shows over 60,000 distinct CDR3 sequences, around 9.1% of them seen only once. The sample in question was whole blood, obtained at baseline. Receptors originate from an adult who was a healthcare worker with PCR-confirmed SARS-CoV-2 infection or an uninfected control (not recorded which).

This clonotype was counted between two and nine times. The CDR3 protein is CASSLGAGNTIYF. The CDR3 region has the DNA TGTGCCAGCAGTTTGGGGGCTGGAAACACCATATATTTT. This chain joins TRBV25-1 and TRBJ1-3, with TRBD1 as a possible D gene (5 bases). V was trimmed by 5 bases and J by 2 bases, leaving 7 bases between them. The CDR3 totals 13 residues. Per germline, CDR1 MGHDK and CDR2 SYGVNS.

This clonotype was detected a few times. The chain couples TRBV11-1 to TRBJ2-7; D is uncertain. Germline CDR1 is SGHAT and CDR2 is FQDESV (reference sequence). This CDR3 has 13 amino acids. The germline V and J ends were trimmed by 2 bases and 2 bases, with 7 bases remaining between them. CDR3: CASSLLGPYEQYF. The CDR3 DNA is TGTGCCAGCAGCTTACTGGGTCCCTACGAGCAGTACTTC. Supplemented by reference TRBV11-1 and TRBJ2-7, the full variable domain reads EAEVAQSPRYKITEKSQAVAFWCDPISGHATLYWYRQILGQGPELLVQFQDESVVDDSQLPKDRFSAERLKGVDSTLKIQPAELGDSAMYLCASSLLGPYEQYFGPGTRLTVT.

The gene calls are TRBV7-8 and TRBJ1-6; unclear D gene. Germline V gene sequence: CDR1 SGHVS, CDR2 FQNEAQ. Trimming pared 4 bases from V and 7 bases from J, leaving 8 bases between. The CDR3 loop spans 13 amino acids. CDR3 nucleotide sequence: TGTGCCAGCAGCTCCCGACCAAATTCACCCCTCCACTTT. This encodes CASSSRPNSPLHF.

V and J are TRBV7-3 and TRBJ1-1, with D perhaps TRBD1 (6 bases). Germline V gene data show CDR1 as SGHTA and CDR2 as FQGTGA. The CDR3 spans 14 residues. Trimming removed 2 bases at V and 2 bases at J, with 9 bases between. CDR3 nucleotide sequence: TGTGCCAGCAGCTTACACAGGGTAAACACTGAAGCTTTCTTT. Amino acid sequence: CASSLHRVNTEAFF.

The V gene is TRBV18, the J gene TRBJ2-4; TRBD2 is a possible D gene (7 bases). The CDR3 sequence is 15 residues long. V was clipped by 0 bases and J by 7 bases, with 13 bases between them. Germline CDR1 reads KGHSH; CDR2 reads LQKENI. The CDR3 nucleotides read TGTGCCAGCTCACCACCCGGGCGGGGGCCGAACATTCAGTACTTC. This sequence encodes CASSPPGRGPNIQYF.

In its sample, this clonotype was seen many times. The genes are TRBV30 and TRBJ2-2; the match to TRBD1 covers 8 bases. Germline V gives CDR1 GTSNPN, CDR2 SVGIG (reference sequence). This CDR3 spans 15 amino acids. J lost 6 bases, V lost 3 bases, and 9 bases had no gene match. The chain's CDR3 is CAWSDYRTGSGELFF. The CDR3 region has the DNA TGTGCCTGGAGCGACTATAGGACAGGGTCCGGGGAGCTGTTTTTT.

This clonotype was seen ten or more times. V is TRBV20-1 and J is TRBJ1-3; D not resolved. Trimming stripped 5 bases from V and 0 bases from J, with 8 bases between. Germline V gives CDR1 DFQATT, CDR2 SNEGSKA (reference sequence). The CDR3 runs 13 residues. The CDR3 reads CSAAGSSGNTIYF. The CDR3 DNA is TGCAGTGCTGCCGGGTCCTCTGGAAACACCATATATTTT.

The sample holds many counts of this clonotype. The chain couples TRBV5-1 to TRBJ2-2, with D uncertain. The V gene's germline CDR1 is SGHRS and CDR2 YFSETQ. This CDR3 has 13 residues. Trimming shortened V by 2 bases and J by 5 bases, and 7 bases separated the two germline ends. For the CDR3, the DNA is TGCGCCAGCAGCTTAGTCCTGACCGGGGAGCTGTTTTTT. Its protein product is CASSLVLTGELFF.

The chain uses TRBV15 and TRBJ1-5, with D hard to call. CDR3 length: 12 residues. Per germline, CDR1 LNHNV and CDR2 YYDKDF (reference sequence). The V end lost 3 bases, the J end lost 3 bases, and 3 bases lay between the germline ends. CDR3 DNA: TGTGCCACCAGCAGGGACAATCAGCCCCAGCATTTT. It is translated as CATSRDNQPQHF.

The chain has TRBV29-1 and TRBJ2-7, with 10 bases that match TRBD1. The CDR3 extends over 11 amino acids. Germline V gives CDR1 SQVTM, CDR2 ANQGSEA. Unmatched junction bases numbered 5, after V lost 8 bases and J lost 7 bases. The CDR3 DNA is TGCAGCTCAGGGACAGGGGATGAGCAGTACTTC. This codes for CSSGTGDEQYF.

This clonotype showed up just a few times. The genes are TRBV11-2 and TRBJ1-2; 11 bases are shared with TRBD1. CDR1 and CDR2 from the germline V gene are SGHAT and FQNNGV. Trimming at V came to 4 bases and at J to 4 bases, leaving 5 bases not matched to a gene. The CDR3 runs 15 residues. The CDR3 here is CASSSRGQGVYGYTF. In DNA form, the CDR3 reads TGTGCCAGCAGCTCTAGGGGACAGGGGGTCTATGGCTACACCTTC.

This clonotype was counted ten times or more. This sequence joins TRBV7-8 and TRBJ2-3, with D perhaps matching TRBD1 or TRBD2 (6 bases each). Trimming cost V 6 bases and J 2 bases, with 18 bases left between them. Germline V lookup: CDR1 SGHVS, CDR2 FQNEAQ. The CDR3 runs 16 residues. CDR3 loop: CASSPGVGGPTDTQYF. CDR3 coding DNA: TGTGCCAGCAGTCCCGGGGTGGGGGGCCCCACAGATACGCAGTATTTT.

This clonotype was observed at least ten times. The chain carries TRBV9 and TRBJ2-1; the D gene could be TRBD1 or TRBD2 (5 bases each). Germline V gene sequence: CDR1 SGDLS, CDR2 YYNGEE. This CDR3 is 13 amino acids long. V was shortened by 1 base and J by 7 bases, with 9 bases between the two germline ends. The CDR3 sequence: CASSVNEGNEQFF. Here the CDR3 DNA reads TGTGCCAGCAGCGTAAACGAGGGGAATGAGCAGTTCTTC.

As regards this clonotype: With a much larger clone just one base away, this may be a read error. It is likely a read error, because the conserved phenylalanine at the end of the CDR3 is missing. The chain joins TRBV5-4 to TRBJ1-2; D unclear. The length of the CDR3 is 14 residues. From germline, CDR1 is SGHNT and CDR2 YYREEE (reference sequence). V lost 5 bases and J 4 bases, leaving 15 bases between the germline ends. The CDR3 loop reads CASSSDPIAYGYTL. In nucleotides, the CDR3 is TGTGCCAGCAGTAGCGACCCTATTGCCTATGGCTACACCCTC.

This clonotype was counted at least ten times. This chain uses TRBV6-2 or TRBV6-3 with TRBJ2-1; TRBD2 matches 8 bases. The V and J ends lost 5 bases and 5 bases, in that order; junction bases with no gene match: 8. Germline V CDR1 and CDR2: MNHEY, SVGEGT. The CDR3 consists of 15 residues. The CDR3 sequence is CASSHQSGGNNEQFF. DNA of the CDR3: TGTGCCAGCAGTCACCAGAGCGGGGGTAACAATGAGCAGTTCTTC.

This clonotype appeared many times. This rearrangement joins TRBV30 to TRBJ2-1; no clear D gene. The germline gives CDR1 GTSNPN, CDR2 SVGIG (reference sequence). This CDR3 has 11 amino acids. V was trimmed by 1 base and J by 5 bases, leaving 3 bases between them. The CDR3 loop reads CAWSGNNEQFF. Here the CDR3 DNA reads TGTGCCTGGAGTGGTAACAATGAGCAGTTCTTC.

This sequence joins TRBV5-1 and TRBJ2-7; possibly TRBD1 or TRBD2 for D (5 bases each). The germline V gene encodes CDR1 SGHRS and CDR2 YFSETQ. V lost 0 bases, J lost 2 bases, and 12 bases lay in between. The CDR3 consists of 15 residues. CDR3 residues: CASSLAWDGPYEQYF. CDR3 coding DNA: TGCGCCAGCAGCTTGGCTTGGGACGGGCCCTACGAGCAGTACTTC.

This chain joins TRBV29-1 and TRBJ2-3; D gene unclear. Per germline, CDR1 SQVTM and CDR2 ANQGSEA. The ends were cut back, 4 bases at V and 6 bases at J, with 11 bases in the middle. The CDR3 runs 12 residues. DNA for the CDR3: TGCAGCGTTGTTGAGGTCGGGGATACGCAGTATTTT. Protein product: CSVVEVGDTQYF.

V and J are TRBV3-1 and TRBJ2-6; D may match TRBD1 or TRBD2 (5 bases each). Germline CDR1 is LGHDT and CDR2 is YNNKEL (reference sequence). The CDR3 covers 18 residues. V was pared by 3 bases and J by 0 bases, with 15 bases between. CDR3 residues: CASSHRPGRLSGANVLTF. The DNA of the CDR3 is TGTGCCAGCAGCCACCGGCCGGGACGGCTCTCTGGGGCCAACGTCCTGACTTTC.

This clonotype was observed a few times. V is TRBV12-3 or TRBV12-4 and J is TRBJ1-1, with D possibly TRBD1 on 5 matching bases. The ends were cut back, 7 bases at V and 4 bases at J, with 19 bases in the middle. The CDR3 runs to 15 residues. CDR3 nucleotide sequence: TGTGCCAGCACCTCACAGAAGGGGTCAGGCACTGAAGCTTTCTTT. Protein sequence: CASTSQKGSGTEAFF.

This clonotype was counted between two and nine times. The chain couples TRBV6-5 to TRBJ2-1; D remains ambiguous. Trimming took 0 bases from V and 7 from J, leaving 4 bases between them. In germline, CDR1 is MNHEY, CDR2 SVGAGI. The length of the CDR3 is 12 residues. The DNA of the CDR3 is TGTGCCAGCAGTTACTCGAAAAATGAGCAGTTCTTC. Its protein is CASSYSKNEQFF.

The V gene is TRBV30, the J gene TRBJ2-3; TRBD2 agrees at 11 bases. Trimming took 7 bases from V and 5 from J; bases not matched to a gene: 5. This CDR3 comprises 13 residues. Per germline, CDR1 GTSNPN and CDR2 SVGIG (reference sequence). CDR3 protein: CAYSGGAVDTQYF. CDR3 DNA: TGTGCCTATAGCGGGGGGGCCGTAGATACGCAGTATTTT.

The CDR3 region is CASSLGSVQETQYF. In nucleotides, the CDR3 is TGTGCCAGCAGCTTAGGGAGCGTCCAAGAGACCCAGTACTTC. The rearrangement joins TRBV11-3 to TRBJ2-5; D not resolved. Looked up from germline, CDR1 is SGHNT and CDR2 is YENEEA. Trimming removed 1 base at V and 1 base at J, with 7 bases between. The CDR3 covers 14 residues.

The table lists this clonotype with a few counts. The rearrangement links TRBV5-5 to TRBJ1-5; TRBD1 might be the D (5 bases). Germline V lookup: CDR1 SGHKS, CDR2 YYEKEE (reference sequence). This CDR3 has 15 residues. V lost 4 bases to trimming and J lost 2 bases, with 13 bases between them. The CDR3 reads CASSPRGEGNQPQHF. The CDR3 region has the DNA TGTGCCAGCAGCCCGAGGGGAGAGGGCAATCAGCCCCAGCATTTT.

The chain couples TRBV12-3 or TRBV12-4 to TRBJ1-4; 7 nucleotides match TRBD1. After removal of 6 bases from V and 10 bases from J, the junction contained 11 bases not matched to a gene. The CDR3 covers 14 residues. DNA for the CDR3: TGTGCCAGCAGAAAGACAGGGTCCGTGGGAAAACTGTTTTTT. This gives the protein CASRKTGSVGKLFF.

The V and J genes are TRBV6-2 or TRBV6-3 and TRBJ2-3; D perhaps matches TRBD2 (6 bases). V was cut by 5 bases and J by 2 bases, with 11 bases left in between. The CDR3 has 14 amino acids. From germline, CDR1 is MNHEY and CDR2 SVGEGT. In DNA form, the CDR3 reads TGTGCCAGCAGTATCGGGACTCTCACAGATACGCAGTATTTT. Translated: CASSIGTLTDTQYF.

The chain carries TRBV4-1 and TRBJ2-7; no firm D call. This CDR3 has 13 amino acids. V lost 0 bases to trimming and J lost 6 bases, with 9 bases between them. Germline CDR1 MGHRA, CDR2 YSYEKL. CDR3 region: CASSQERYTEQYF. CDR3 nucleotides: TGCGCCAGCAGCCAAGAAAGGTATACCGAGCAGTACTTC.

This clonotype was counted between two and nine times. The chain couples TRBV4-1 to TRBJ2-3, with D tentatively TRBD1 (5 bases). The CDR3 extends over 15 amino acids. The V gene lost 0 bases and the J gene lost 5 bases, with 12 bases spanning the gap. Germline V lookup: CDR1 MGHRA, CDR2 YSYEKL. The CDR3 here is CASSQEVQGGDTQYF. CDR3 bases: TGCGCCAGCAGCCAAGAGGTTCAGGGCGGAGATACGCAGTATTTT.

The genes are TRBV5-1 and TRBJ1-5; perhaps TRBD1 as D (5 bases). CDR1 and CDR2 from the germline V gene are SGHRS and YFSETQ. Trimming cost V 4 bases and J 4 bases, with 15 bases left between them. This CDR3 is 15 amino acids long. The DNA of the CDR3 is TGCGCCAGCAGCAGGGGACCGAGCACGAATCAGCCCCAGCATTTT. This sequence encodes CASSRGPSTNQPQHF. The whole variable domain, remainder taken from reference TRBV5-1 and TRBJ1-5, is KAGVTQTPRYLIKTRGQQVTLSCSPISGHRSVSWYQQTPGQGLQFLFEYFSETQRNKGNFPGRFSGRQFSNSRSEMNVSTLELGDSALYLCASSRGPSTNQPQHFGDGTRLSIL.

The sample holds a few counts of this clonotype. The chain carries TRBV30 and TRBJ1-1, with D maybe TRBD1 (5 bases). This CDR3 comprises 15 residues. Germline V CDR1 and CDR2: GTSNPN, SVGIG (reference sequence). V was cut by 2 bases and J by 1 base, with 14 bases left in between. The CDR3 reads CAWSPPGLGNTEAFF. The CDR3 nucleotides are TGTGCCTGGAGTCCTCCGGGACTAGGGAACACTGAAGCTTTCTTT.

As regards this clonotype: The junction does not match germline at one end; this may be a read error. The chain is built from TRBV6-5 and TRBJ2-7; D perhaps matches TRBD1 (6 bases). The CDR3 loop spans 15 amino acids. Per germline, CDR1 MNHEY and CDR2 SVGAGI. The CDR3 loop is CASRYSRGGAYEQYF. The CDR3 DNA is TGTGCCAGCCGTTACTCGAGAGGGGGTGCCTACGAGCAGTACTTC.

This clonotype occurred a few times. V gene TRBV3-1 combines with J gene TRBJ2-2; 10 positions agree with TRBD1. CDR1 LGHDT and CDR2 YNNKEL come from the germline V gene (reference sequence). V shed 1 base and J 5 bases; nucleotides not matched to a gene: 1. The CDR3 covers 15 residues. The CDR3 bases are TGTGCCAGCAGCCAAGGGACAGGGGGGACCGGGGAGCTGTTTTTT. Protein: CASSQGTGGTGELFF.